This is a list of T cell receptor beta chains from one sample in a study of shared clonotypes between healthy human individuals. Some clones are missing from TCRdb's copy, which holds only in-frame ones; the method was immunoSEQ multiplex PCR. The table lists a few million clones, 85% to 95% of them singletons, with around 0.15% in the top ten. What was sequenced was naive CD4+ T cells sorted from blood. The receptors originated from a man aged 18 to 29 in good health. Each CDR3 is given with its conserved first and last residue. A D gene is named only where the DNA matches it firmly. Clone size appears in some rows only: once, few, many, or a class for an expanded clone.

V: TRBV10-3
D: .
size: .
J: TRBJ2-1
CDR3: CAISESPYNEQFF
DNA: TGTGCCATCAGTGAGTCACCTTACAATGAGCAGTTCTTC

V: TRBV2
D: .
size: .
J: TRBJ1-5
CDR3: CASRGDTEHQPQHF
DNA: TGTGCCAGCAGAGGGGACACAGAACATCAGCCCCAGCATTTT

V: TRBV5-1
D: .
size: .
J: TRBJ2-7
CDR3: CASTLTGESAYEQYF
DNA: TGCGCCAGCACCTTGACAGGAGAGTCTGCCTACGAGCAGTACTTC

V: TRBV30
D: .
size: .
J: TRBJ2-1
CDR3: CAWRNYNEQFF
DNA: TGTGCCTGGAGGAACTACAATGAGCAGTTCTTC

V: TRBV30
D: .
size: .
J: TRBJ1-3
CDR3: CAWSLAGGNTIYF
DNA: TGTGCCTGGAGCCTCGCGGGGGGGAACACCATATATTTT

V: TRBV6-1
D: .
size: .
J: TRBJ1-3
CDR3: CASSERSSGNTIYF
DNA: TGTGCCAGCAGTGAGAGGAGCTCTGGAAACACCATATATTTT

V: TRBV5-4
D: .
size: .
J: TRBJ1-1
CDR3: CASSLPHFGNTEAFF
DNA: TGTGCCAGCAGCTTGCCCCACTTCGGAAACACTGAAGCTTTCTTT

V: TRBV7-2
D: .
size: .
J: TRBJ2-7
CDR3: CASSLGVNEQYF
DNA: TGTGCCAGCAGCTTAGGGGTGAACGAGCAGTACTTC

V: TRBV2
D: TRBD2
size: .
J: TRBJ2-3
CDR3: CASKSGGFTDTQYF
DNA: TGTGCCAGCAAAAGCGGGGGGTTCACAGATACGCAGTATTTT

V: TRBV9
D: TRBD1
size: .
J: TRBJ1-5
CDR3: CASSAGQGAQPQHF
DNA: TGTGCCAGCAGCGCCGGACAGGGGGCTCAGCCCCAGCATTTT

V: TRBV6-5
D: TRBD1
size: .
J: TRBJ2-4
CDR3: CASSYRIRDSDQYF
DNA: TGTGCCAGCAGTTACCGGATCCGGGACAGTGACCAGTACTTC

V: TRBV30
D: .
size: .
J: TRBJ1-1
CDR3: CAWRHSVGTEAFF
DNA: TGTGCCTGGAGACACAGCGTGGGCACTGAAGCTTTCTTT

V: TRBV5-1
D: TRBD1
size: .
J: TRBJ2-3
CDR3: CASSPDRGKYF
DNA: TGCGCCAGCAGCCCGGACAGGGGAAAGTATTTT

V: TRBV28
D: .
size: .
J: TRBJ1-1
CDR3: CASSGSYAEAFF
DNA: TGTGCCAGCAGTGGCAGCTACGCTGAAGCTTTCTTT

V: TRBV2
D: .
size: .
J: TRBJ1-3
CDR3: CAPRGVKYTIYF
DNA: TGTGCGCCGAGGGGGGTGAAGTACACCATATATTTT

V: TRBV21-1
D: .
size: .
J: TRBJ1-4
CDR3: CASSKRGTTNEKLFF
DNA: TGTGCCAGCAGCAAACGAGGGACAACTAATGAAAAACTGTTTTTT

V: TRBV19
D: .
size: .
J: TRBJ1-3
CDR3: CASSDSGNTIYF
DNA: TGTGCCAGTAGCGACTCTGGAAACACCATATATTTT

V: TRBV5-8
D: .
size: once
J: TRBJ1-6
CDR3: CASSTRVRNSPLHF
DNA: TGTGCCAGCAGCACCCGAGTAAGGAATTCACCCCTCCACTTT

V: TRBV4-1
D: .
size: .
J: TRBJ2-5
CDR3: CASSQWPGPLGGTQYF
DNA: TGCGCCAGCAGCCAATGGCCAGGGCCACTCGGGGGGACCCAGTACTTC

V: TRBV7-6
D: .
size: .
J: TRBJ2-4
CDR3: CASSLSTGSQNIQYF
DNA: TGTGCCAGCAGCTTATCTACAGGATCCCAAAACATTCAGTACTTC

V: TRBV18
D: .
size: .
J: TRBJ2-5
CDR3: CASSPAEGTQYF
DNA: TGTGCCAGCTCACCTGCAGAGGGAACCCAGTACTTC

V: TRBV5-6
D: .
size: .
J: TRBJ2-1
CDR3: CASSLLIENEQFF
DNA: TGTGCCAGCAGCTTGCTCATTGAGAATGAGCAGTTCTTC

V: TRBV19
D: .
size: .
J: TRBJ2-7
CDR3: CASSFQPGTPGEQYF
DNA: TGTGCCAGTAGTTTCCAACCCGGGACCCCCGGCGAGCAGTACTTC

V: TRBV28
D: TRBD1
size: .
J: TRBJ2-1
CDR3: CASNGQGFIQSTYNEQFF
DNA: TGTGCCAGCAACGGACAGGGATTCATTCAAAGTACCTACAATGAGCAGTTCTTC

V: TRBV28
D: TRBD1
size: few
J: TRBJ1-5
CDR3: CASSRQGKTQHF
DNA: TGTGCCAGCAGTAGACAGGGTAAGACCCAGCATTTT

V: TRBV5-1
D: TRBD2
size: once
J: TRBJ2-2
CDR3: CASSVEAGGNTGELFF
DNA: TGCGCCAGCAGTGTAGAAGCGGGAGGGAACACCGGGGAGCTGTTTTTT

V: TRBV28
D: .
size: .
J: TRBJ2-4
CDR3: CASSLRGGAKNIQYF
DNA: TGTGCCAGCAGTTTGAGAGGGGGGGCCAAAAACATTCAGTACTTC

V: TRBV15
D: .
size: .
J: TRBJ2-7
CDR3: CATSRERGRSYEQYF
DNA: TGTGCCACCAGCAGAGAGCGGGGACGCTCCTACGAGCAGTACTTC